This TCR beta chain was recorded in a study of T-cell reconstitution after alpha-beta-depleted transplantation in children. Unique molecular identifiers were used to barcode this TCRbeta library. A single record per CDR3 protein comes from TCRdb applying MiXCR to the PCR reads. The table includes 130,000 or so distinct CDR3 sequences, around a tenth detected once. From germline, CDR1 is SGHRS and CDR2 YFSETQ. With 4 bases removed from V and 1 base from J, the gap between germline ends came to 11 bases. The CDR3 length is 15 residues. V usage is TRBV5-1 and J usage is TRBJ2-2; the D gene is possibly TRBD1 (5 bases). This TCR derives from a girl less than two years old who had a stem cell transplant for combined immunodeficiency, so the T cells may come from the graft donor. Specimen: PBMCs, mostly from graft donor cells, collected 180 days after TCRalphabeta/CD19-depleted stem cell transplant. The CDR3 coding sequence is TGCGCCAGCAGCCAACCCGACAGGAACACCGGGGAGCTGTTTTTT. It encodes CASSQPDRNTGELFF.